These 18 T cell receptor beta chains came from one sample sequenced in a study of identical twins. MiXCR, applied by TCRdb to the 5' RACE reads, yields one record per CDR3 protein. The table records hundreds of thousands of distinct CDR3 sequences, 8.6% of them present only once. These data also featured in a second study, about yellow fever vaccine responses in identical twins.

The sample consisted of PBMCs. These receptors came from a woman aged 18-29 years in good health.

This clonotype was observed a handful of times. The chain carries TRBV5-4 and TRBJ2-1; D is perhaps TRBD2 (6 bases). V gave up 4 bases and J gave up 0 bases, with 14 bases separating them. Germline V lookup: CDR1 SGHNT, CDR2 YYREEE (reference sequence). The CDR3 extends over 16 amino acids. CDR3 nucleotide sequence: TGTGCCAGCAGCCCATTAGCGGCAAGCTCCTACAATGAGCAGTTCTTC. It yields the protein CASSPLAASSYNEQFF.

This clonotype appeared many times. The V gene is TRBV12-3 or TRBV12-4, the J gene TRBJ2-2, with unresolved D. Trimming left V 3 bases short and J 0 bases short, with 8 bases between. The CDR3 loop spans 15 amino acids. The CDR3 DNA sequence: TGTGCCAGCAGTTTTTGGCAGGCGAACACCGGGGAGCTGTTTTTT. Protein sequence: CASSFWQANTGELFF.

CDR3 loop: CASSHSGSTDTQYF. For the CDR3, the DNA is TGTGCCAGCAGTCATAGCGGAAGCACAGATACGCAGTATTTT. V gene TRBV7-3 combines with J gene TRBJ2-3; perhaps TRBD2 as D (6 bases). The CDR3 runs to 14 residues. With 6 bases removed from V and 0 bases from J, the gap between germline ends came to 10 bases. From germline, CDR1 is SGHTA and CDR2 FQGTGA.

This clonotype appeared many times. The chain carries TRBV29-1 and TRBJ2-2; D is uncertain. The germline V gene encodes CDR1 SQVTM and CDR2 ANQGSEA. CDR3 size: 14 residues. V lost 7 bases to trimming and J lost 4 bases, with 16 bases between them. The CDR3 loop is CSARTLNPTGELFF. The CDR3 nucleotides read TGCAGCGCGAGAACCCTGAATCCCACCGGGGAGCTGTTTTTT.

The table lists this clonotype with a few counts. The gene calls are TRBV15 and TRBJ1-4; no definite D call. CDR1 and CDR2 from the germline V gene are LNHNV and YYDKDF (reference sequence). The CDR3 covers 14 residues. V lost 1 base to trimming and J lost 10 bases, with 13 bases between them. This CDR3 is CATSRAPFGLKLFF. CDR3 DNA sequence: TGTGCCACCAGCAGAGCCCCGTTTGGTTTAAAACTGTTTTTT.

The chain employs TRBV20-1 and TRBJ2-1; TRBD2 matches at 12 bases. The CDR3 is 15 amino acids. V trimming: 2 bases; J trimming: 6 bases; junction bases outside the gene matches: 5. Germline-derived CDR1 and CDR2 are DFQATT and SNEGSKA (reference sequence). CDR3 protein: CSARFLAGGFNEQFF. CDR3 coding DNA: TGCAGTGCTAGATTTCTAGCGGGGGGGTTCAATGAGCAGTTCTTC.

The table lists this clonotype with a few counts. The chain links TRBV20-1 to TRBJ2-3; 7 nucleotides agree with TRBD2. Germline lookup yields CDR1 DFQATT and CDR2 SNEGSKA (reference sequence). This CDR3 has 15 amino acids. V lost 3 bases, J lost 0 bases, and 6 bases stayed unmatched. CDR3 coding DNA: TGCAGTGCTAGGGTCCTAGCGGATAGCACAGATACGCAGTATTTT. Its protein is CSARVLADSTDTQYF.

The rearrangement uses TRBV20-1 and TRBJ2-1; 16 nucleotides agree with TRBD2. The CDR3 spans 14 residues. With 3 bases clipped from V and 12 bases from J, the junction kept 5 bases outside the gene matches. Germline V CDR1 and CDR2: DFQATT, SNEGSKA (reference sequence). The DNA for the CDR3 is TGCAGTGCTAGCGCCGGGACTAGCGGGGGGGGGCAGTTCTTC. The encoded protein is CSASAGTSGGGQFF.

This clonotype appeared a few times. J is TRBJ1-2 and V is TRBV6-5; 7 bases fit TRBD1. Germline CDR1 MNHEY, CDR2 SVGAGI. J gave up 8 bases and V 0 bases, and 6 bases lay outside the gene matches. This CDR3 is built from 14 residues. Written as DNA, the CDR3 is TGTGCCAGCAGTTACTCGGGTAGGGGGCGAGGCTACACCTTC. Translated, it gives CASSYSGRGRGYTF.

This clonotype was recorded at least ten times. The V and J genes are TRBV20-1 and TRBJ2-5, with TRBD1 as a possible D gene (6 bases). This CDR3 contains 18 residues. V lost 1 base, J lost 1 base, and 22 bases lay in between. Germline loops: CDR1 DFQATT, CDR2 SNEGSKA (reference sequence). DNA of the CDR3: TGCAGTGCTAGAGTGCCGGGACACTCAACAACCATCCAAGAGACCCAGTACTTC. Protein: CSARVPGHSTTIQETQYF.

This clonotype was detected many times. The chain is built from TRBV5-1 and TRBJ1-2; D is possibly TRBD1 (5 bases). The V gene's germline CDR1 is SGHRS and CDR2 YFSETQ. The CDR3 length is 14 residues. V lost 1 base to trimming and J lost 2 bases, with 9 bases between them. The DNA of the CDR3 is TGCGCCAGCAGCTTGACAGGAGAGAACTATGGCTACACCTTC. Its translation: CASSLTGENYGYTF.

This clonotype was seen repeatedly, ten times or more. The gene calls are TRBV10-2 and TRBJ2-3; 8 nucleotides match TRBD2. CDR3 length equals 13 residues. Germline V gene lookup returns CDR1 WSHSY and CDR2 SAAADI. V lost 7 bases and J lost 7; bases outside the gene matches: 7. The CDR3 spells CASKPGGGNTQYF. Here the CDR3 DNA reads TGCGCCAGCAAACCGGGAGGGGGAAATACGCAGTATTTT.

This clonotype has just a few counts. CDR3 region: CASSLGATSGSIYEQYF. The DNA for the CDR3 is TGTGCCAGCAGCTTAGGAGCGACTAGCGGGAGTATCTACGAGCAGTACTTC. The chain is built from TRBV7-6 and TRBJ2-7, with 12 bases identical to TRBD2. The CDR3 is 17 amino acids. V lost 1 base, J lost 3 bases, and 7 bases stayed unmatched. CDR1 is SGHVS and CDR2 is FNYEAQ in the germline V gene.

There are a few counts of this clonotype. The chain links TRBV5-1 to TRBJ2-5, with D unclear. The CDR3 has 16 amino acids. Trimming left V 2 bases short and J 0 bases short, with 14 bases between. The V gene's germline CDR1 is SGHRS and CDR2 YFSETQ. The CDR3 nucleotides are TGCGCCAGCAGCTTTTCTCGTCAGCCCTACCAAGAGACCCAGTACTTC. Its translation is CASSFSRQPYQETQYF.

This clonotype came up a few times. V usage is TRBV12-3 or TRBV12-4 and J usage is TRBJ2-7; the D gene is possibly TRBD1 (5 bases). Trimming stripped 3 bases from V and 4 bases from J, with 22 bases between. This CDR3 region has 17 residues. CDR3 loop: CASSFYVGREQVYEQYF. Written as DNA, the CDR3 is TGTGCCAGCAGTTTCTATGTGGGGCGAGAACAGGTGTACGAGCAGTACTTC.

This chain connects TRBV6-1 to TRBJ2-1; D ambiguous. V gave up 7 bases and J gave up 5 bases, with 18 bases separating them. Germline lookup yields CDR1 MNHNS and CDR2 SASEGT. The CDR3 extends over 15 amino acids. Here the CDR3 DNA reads TGTGCCAGCACCCCCACCACGCTGGATAACAATGAGCAGTTCTTC. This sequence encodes CASTPTTLDNNEQFF.

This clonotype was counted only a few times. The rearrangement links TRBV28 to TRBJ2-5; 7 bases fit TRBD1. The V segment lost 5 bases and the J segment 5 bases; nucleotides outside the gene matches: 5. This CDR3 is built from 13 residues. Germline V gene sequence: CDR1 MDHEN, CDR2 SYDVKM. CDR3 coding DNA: TGTGCCAGCAGTACAGGGGTTTGGGAGACCCAGTACTTC. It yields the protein CASSTGVWETQYF.

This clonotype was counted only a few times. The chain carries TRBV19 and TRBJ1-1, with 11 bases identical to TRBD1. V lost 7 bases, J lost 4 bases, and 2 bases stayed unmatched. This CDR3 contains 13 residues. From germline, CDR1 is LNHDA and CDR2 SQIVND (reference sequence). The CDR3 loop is CASNGQGATEAFF. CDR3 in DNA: TGTGCCAGTAACGGACAGGGGGCCACTGAAGCTTTCTTT.